The present T cell receptor beta chain was sequenced within a study of T cell changes during pregnancy in multiple sclerosis. Sequenced by immunoSEQ multiplex PCR; TCRdb stores in-frame clones only, minus some. The table records some 90,000 clones, more than 85% of them present only once. The source is a female donor with multiple sclerosis, enrolled in a pregnancy study. The sequencing here drew on peripheral blood, taken in the first trimester of pregnancy.

The CDR3 reads CASSYDGNAFF. The CDR3 DNA reads as TGTGCCAGCAGTTACGACGGGAACGCTTTCTTT. The V call is TRBV6-5, the J call TRBJ1-1; the D is unclear. The germline V gene encodes CDR1 MNHEY and CDR2 SVGAGI. The CDR3 length is 11 residues. V lost 2 bases and J 11 bases, leaving 9 bases between the germline ends.